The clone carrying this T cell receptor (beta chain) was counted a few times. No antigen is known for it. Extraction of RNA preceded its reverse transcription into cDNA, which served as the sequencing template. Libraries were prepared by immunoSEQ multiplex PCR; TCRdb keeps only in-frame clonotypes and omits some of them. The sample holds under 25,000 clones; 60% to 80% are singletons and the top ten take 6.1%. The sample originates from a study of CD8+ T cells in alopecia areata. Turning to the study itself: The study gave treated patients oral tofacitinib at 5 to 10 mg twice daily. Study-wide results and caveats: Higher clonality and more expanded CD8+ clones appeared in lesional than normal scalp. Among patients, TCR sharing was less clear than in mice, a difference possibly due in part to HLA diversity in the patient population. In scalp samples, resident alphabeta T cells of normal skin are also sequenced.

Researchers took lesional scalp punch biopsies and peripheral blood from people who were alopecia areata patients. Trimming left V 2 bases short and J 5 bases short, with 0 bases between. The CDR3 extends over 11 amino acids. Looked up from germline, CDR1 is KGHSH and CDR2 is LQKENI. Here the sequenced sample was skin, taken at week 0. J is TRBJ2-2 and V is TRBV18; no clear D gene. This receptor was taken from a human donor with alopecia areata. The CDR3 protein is CASSPTGELFF. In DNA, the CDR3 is TGTGCCAGCTCACCAACCGGGGAGCTGTTTTTT.